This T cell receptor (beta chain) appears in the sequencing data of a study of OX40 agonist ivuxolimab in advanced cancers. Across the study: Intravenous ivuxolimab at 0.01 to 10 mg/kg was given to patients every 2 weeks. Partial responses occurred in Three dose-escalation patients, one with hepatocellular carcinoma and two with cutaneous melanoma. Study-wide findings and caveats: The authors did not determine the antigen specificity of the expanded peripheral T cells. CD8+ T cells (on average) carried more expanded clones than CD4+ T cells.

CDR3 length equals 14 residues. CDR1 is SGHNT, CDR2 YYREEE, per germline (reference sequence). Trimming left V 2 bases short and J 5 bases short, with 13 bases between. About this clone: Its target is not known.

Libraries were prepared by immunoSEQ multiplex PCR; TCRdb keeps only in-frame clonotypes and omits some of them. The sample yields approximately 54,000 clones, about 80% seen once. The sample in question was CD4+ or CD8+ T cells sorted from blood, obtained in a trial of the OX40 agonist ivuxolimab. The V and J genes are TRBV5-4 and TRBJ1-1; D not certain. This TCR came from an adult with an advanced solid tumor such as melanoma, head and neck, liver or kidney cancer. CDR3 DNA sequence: TGTGCCAGCAGCTTCGGGTCTGAAGGAACTGAAGCTTTCTTT. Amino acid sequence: CASSFGSEGTEAFF.